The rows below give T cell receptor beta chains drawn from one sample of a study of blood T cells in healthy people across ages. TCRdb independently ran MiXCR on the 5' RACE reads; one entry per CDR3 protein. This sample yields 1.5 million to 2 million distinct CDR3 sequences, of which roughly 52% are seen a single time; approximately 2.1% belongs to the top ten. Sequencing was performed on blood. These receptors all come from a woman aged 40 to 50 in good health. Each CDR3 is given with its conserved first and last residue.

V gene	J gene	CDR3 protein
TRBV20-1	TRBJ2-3	CSAKEVDTQYF
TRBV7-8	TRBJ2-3	CASRDLGLAGGTDTQYF
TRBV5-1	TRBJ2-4	CASSFPGAGTTGNIQYF
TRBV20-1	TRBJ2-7	CSARSRDKTYEQYF
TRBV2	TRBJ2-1	CASRYNNEQFF
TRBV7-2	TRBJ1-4	CASSLVGSANEKLFF
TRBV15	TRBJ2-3	CAASRELAGGGDTQYF
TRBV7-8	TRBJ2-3	CASSHYRGGVTDTQYF
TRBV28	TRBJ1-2	CASRPTRTGYGYTF
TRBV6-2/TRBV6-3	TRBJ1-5	CASSYGPEGQPQHF
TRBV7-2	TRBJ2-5	CASIRGQSLETQYF
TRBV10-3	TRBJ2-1	CAIGERGQKNEQFF
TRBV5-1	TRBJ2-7	CASTLPYEQYF
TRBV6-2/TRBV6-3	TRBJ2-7	CASRPKGSLHYEQYF
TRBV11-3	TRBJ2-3	CASSLDASGDTQYF
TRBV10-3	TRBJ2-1	CAIKSSGGNNEQFF
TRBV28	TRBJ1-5	CASSRSSNQPQHF
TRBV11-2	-	CASSFIAGGETQYF
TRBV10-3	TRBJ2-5	CAISDRQGQETQYF
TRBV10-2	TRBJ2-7	CASRGLNSYEQYF
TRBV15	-	CATSRVRQGRLSLAPYEQYF
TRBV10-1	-	CASSESGTPDKNIQYF